The 24 T cell receptor beta chains below all came from one sample that was sequenced in a study of a mutant IDH1 vaccine in newly diagnosed glioma. The time point is: baseline, week 1 (first vaccination visit). Indicated treatment: pre-vaccination baseline after standard-of-care therapy. Generated by immunoSEQ multiplex PCR, the TCRdb table keeps only in-frame clones and is missing some. This sample has about 21,000 clones, with around 85% found just once. This material consisted of PBMCs, taken from a glioma patient treated with radiotherapy, temozolomide or both. These TCRs come from a middle-aged man with glioma.

This clone has a single count. The chain links TRBV6-1 to TRBJ2-5; D is uncertain. Germline V gene data show CDR1 as MNHNS and CDR2 as SASEGT. This CDR3 has 13 amino acids. V lost 10 bases and J lost 4, with 16 bases in between. The CDR3 nucleotides are TGTGCCATCCTCGGTAGTTTAACAGAGACCCAGTACTTC. Amino acid sequence: CAILGSLTETQYF.

J is TRBJ2-2 and V is TRBV6-5; D is unresolved. Germline V lookup: CDR1 MNHEY, CDR2 SVGAGI. With 5 bases removed from V and 6 bases from J, the gap between germline ends came to 7 bases. The CDR3 has 12 residues. CDR3 in amino acids: CASSRKAGELFF. CDR3 nucleotides: TGTGCCAGCAGTCGGAAGGCCGGGGAGCTGTTTTTT.

This clone was observed a single time. The chain links TRBV4-1 to TRBJ2-3; 10 bases fit TRBD2. The CDR3 extends over 15 amino acids. In germline, CDR1 is MGHRA, CDR2 YSYEKL. J lost 6 bases, V lost 4 bases, and 7 bases had no gene match. The CDR3 here is CASSRTSGRKDTQYF. CDR3 coding DNA: TGCGCCAGCAGCCGGACTAGCGGCCGGAAGGATACGCAGTATTTT.

The rearrangement links TRBV11-2 to TRBJ1-6; D is possibly TRBD1 (6 bases). The CDR3 is 18 amino acids. Deletions cut 4 bases from V and 0 bases from J, with 16 bases between. Germline V gives CDR1 SGHAT, CDR2 FQNNGV. CDR3 protein: CASSWGLPGSSYNSPLHF. Here the CDR3 DNA reads TGTGCCAGCAGCTGGGGGCTGCCGGGGAGCTCCTATAATTCACCCCTCCACTTT.

The table lists this clone with a few counts. The chain combines TRBV5-1 with TRBJ1-3, with D unresolved. Trimming left V 0 bases short and J 4 bases short, with 14 bases between. Germline values: CDR1 SGHRS, CDR2 YFSETQ. CDR3 length: 16 amino acids. For the CDR3, the DNA is TGCGCCAGCAGCTTGGGGGATCTGGGCGCGGGAAACACCATATATTTT. This gives the protein CASSLGDLGAGNTIYF.

The chain joins TRBV7-9 to TRBJ1-4; 7 positions match TRBD1. Trimming removed 4 bases from V and 3 bases from J; junction bases left unmatched: 5. Germline V CDR1 and CDR2: SEHNR, FQNEAQ (reference sequence). CDR3 size: 15 residues. The chain's CDR3 is CASSSTGVANEKLFF. Here the CDR3 DNA reads TGTGCCAGCAGCTCCACAGGGGTTGCTAATGAAAAACTGTTTTTT.

V and J are TRBV5-1 and TRBJ1-3; TRBD1 is a possible D gene (6 bases). V lost 0 bases and J 3 bases, leaving 13 bases between the germline ends. Germline CDR1 is SGHRS and CDR2 is YFSETQ. This CDR3 is built from 16 residues. DNA of the CDR3: TGCGCCAGCAGCTTGGCGGTGACAGGCTATGGAAACACCATATATTTT. The encoded protein is CASSLAVTGYGNTIYF.

This chain connects TRBV11-2 to TRBJ2-5; weak D call: TRBD1 (5 bases). The CDR3 spans 14 residues. Trimming took off 1 base at V and 4 bases at J, with 10 bases between the two ends. The germline V gene encodes CDR1 SGHAT and CDR2 FQNNGV. The CDR3 nucleotides are TGTGCCAGCAGCTTAGGGGTTGGGGCAGAGACCCAGTACTTC. Translation gives CASSLGVGAETQYF.

V is TRBV11-3 and J is TRBJ2-5; a weak D match, TRBD2 (6 bases). V was pared by 5 bases and J by 5 bases, with 15 bases between. Germline V gene lookup returns CDR1 SGHNT and CDR2 YENEEA. This CDR3 is 14 amino acids long. CDR3 amino acids: CASSLRTIMETQYF. The CDR3 DNA follows: TGTGCCAGCAGCCTACGGACTATTATGGAGACCCAGTACTTC.

V is TRBV5-1 and J is TRBJ1-2; the D is unclear. V lost 4 bases, J lost 5 bases, and 12 bases lay in between. The CDR3 is made up of 13 amino acids. CDR1 SGHRS and CDR2 YFSETQ come from the germline V gene. The CDR3 loop reads CASSPDGYYGYTF. CDR3 nucleotides: TGCGCCAGCAGCCCGGACGGCTATTATGGCTACACCTTC.

This sequence joins TRBV11-3 and TRBJ1-1, with D unclear. Germline V CDR1 and CDR2: SGHNT, YENEEA. CDR3 size: 13 residues. The ends were cut back, 5 bases at V and 4 bases at J, with 11 bases in the middle. CDR3 loop: CASSSGGITEAFF. The DNA for the CDR3 is TGTGCCAGCAGCAGCGGCGGGATCACTGAAGCTTTCTTT.

V is TRBV6-5 and J is TRBJ2-1; 7 bases agree with TRBD2. Per the germline V gene, CDR1 is MNHEY and CDR2 is SVGAGI. The CDR3 is 14 amino acids. Trimming at V came to 9 bases and at J to 0 bases, leaving 5 bases not matched to a gene. The CDR3 loop reads CASRRGSSYNEQFF. CDR3 sequence (DNA): TGTGCCAGTAGGCGGGGGAGCTCCTACAATGAGCAGTTCTTC.

This clone was observed once. The chain employs TRBV5-1 and TRBJ1-2; unclear D gene. The V gene's germline CDR1 is SGHRS and CDR2 YFSETQ. V dropped 0 bases and J dropped 5 bases, with 5 bases sitting between them. This CDR3 spans 12 amino acids. The CDR3 loop reads CASSLAGYGYTF. The CDR3 DNA follows: TGCGCCAGCAGCTTGGCAGGATATGGCTACACCTTC.

The CDR3: CASSQDLAGEKLFF. The CDR3 nucleotides read TGCGCCAGCAGCCAAGATTTAGCGGGTGAAAAACTGTTTTTT. The chain joins TRBV4-1 to TRBJ1-4; D is undetermined. There are 14 residues in the CDR3. The germline gives CDR1 MGHRA, CDR2 YSYEKL. Trimming stripped 0 bases from V and 7 bases from J, with 9 bases between.

The rearrangement uses TRBV6-5 and TRBJ1-5; D not resolved. Germline CDR1 and CDR2: MNHEY and SVGAGI. The CDR3 is 14 residues long. The V and J ends lost 4 bases and 2 bases respectively, with 9 bases between them. The CDR3 coding sequence is TGTGCCAGCAGTTCCGGCAGCCGCAATCAGCCCCAGCATTTT. It yields the protein CASSSGSRNQPQHF.

The V call is TRBV6-5, the J call TRBJ1-6; D is unresolved. V gave up 5 bases and J gave up 6 bases, with 11 bases separating them. From germline, CDR1 is MNHEY and CDR2 SVGAGI. The CDR3 is made up of 14 amino acids. This CDR3 reads CASSSPWTNSPLHF. The CDR3 region has the DNA TGTGCCAGCAGTAGCCCGTGGACTAATTCACCCCTCCACTTT.

The rearrangement links TRBV28 to TRBJ1-2; TRBD1 is a possible D gene (6 bases). The CDR3 extends over 13 amino acids. The germline CDR1 and CDR2 sequences are MDHEN and SYDVKM. The V end was cut by 2 bases, the J end by 8 bases, with 12 bases between. The CDR3 DNA is TGTGCCAGCAGTTTAAACAGGGTGAGAGGCTACACCTTC. This translates into CASSLNRVRGYTF.

This CDR3 reads CASSLNFSPLHF. The CDR3 region has the DNA TGTGCCAGCAGCTTGAACTTTTCGCCCCTCCACTTT. V gene TRBV6-5 combines with J gene TRBJ1-6; no definite D call. Per the germline V gene, CDR1 is MNHEY and CDR2 is SVGAGI. V dropped 6 bases and J dropped 13 bases, with 13 bases sitting between them. The CDR3 contains 12 residues.

The V gene is TRBV2, the J gene TRBJ1-1, with a possible D match to TRBD1 (6 bases). V was trimmed by 2 bases and J by 2 bases, leaving 15 bases between them. The CDR3 totals 16 residues. Per germline, CDR1 SNHLY and CDR2 FYNNEI. For the CDR3, the DNA is TGTGCCAGCAGTGAATTTCCGGGACACTTAAACACTGAAGCTTTCTTT. Protein product: CASSEFPGHLNTEAFF.

The chain couples TRBV19 to TRBJ1-1; D gene uncertain. V gave up 3 bases and J gave up 0 bases, with 8 bases separating them. This CDR3 region has 14 residues. In germline, CDR1 is LNHDA, CDR2 SQIVND (reference sequence). CDR3 in DNA: TGTGCCAGTAGTATCGCGGGGTTGAACACTGAAGCTTTCTTT. This gives the protein CASSIAGLNTEAFF. Filled out from reference TRBV19 and TRBJ1-1, the complete variable domain reads DGGITQSPKYLFRKEGQNVTLSCEQNLNHDAMYWYRQDPGQGLRLIYYSQIVNDFQKGDIAEGYSVSREKKESFPLTVTSAQKNPTAFYLCASSIAGLNTEAFFGQGTRLTVV.

There are a few counts of this clone. The J gene is TRBJ2-4, the V gene TRBV2; TRBD2 matches at 14 bases. The V and J ends lost 10 bases and 6 bases, in that order; junction bases with no gene match: 5. The CDR3 runs to 14 residues. Germline CDR1 is SNHLY and CDR2 is FYNNEI. The CDR3 reads CATRLAGGANIQYF. CDR3 nucleotide sequence: TGTGCCACGCGACTAGCGGGAGGGGCAAACATTCAGTACTTC.

The V call is TRBV5-4, the J call TRBJ1-4; TRBD1 is a possible D gene (5 bases). This CDR3 has 14 amino acids. Germline CDR1 reads SGHNT; CDR2 reads YYREEE (reference sequence). Trimming removed 4 bases at V and 4 bases at J, with 11 bases between. The CDR3 DNA follows: TGTGCCAGCAGCGCCACAGGTGGTAATGAAAAACTGTTTTTT. This translates into CASSATGGNEKLFF.

This clone was detected a few times. V and J are TRBV6-5 and TRBJ1-2, with D unclear. Germline V gene data show CDR1 as MNHEY and CDR2 as SVGAGI. The CDR3 has 12 residues. V was trimmed by 5 bases and J by 8 bases, leaving 12 bases between them. The CDR3 region is CASSNEVSGYTF. Written as DNA, the CDR3 is TGTGCCAGCAGTAACGAAGTAAGCGGCTACACCTTC.

V usage is TRBV18 and J usage is TRBJ2-7; 8 bases are shared with TRBD1. CDR1 is KGHSH and CDR2 is LQKENI in the germline V gene. CDR3 length: 14 residues. With V trimmed by 4 bases and J by 5 bases, 7 bases remained unmatched. The CDR3 nucleotides are TGTGCCAGCTCACGTGGGACAGGTGAAAACGAGCAGTACTTC. It yields the protein CASSRGTGENEQYF. Full variable domain (remainder filled in from reference TRBV18 and TRBJ2-7): NAGVMQNPRHLVRRRGQEARLRCSPMKGHSHVYWYRQLPEEGLKFMVYLQKENIIDESGMPKERFSAEFPKEGPSILRIQQVVRGDSAAYFCASSRGTGENEQYFGPGTRLTVT.